This TCR beta chain was recovered during a study of OX40 agonist ivuxolimab in advanced cancers. For the study at large: The patients' treatment was ivuxolimab, an agonistic anti-OX40 (CD134) antibody.

With V trimmed by 5 bases and J by 4 bases, 4 bases remained unmatched. Germline CDR1 SEHNR, CDR2 FQNEAQ (reference sequence). The CDR3 is 13 residues long. Libraries were prepared by immunoSEQ multiplex PCR; TCRdb keeps only in-frame clonotypes and omits some of them. The data hold about 20,000 clones, with about 86% observed a single time. It was autoimmune disease history or systemic immunosuppression that excluded patients. Sequenced here: CD4+ or CD8+ T cells sorted from blood, sampled in a trial of the OX40 agonist ivuxolimab. The clonotype was recovered from an adult with an advanced solid tumor such as melanoma, head and neck, liver or kidney cancer. The V gene is TRBV7-9, the J gene TRBJ1-1, with 7 bases aligning to TRBD1. Here the CDR3 DNA reads TGTGCCAGCAGCCAGGGGGGGAGCACTGAAGCTTTCTTT. This gives the protein CASSQGGSTEAFF.